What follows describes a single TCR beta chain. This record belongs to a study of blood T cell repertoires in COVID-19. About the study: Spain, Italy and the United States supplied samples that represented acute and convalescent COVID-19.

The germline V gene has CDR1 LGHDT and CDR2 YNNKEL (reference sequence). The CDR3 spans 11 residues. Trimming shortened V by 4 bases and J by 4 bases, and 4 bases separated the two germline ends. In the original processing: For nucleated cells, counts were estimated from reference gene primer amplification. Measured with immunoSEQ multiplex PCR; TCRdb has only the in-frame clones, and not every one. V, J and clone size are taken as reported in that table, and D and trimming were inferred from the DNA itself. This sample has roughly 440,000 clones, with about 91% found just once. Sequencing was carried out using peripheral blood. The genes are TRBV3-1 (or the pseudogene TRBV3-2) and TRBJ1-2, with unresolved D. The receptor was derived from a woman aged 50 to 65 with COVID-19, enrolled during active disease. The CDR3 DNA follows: TGTGCCAGCAGCCCAGGCTATGGCTACACCTTC. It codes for CASSPGYGYTF.